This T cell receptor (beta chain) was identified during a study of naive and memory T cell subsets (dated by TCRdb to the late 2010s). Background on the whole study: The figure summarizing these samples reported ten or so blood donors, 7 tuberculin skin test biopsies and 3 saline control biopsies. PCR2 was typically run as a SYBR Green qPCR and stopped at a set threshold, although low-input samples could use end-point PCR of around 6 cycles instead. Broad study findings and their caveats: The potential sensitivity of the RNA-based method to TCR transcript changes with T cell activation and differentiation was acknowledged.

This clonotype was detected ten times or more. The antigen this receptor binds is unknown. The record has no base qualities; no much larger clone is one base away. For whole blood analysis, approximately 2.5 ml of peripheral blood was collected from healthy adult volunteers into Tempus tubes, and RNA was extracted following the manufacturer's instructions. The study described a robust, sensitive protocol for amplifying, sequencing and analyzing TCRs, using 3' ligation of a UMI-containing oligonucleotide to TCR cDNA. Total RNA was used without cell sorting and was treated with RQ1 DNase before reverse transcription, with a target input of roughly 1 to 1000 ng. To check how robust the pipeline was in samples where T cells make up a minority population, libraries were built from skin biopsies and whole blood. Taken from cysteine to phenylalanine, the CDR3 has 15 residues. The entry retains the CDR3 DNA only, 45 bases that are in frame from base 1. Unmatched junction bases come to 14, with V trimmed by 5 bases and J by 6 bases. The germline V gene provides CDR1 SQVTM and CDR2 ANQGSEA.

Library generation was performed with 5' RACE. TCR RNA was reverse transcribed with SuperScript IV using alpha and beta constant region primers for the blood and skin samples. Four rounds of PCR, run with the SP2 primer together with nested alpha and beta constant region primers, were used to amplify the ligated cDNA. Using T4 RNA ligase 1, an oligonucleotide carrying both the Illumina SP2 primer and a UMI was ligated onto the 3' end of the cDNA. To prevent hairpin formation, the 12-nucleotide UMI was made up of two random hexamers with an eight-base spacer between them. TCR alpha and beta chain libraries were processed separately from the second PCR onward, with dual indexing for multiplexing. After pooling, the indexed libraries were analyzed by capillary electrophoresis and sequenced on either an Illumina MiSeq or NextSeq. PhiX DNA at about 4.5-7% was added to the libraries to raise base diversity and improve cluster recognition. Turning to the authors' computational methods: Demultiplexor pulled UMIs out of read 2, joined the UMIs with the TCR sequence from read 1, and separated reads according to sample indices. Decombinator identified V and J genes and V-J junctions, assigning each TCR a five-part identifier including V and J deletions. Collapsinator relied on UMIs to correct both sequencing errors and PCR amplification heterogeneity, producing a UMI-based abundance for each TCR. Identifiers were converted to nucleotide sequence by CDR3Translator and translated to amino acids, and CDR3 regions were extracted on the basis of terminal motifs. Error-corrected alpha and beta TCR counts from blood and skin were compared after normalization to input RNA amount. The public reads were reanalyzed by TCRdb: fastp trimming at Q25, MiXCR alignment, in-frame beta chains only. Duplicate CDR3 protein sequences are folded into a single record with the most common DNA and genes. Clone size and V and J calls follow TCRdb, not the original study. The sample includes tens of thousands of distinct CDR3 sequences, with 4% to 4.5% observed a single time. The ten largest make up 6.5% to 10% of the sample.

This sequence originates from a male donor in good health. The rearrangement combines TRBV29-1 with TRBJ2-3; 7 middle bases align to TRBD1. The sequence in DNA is TGCAGCGTTTCTTCGGGTACAGGGGTTTTGGATACGCAGTATTTT. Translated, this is CSVSSGTGVLDTQYF.